A selection of T cell receptor beta chains follows, all from one sample in a study of beta chain features in type 1 diabetes. TCRdb's copy holds only in-frame clones and misses some; the assay was immunoSEQ multiplex PCR. The repertoire holds about 250,000 clones, roughly 10% seen once, with roughly 0.017% in the top ten. Material: naive CD4+ T cells from blood. Every receptor here comes from a man aged 25 to 40 with type 1 diabetes. CDR3s include the opening cysteine and the closing phenylalanine or tryptophan. A D gene is named only where the DNA matches it firmly. Clone size is given for some rows only: seen once, a few or many times, or a class if the clone is expanded.

V gene	J gene	clone size	D gene	CDR3 protein	CDR3 DNA
TRBV5-4	TRBJ2-1	NA	TRBD1	CASSRQGADEQFF	TGTGCCAGCAGTCGACAGGGGGCGGATGAGCAGTTCTTC
TRBV5-4	TRBJ1-3	NA	NA	CASSLGQSGNTIYF	TGTGCCAGCAGCTTGGGACAGTCTGGAAACACCATATATTTT
TRBV2	TRBJ1-5	NA	NA	CASRGTSNQPQHF	TGTGCCAGCAGGGGGACAAGCAATCAGCCCCAGCATTTT
TRBV23-1	TRBJ2-7	few	TRBD2	CASSYGGTLLAEQYF	TGCGCCAGCAGCTACGGGGGGACTCTGCTCGCCGAGCAGTACTTC
TRBV9	TRBJ2-3	few	NA	CASSVPGSTDTQYF	TGTGCCAGCAGCGTACCGGGGAGCACAGATACGCAGTATTTT
TRBV7-9	TRBJ1-5	few	NA	CASSLEGDQPQHF	TGTGCCAGCAGCTTAGAAGGAGATCAGCCCCAGCATTTT
TRBV6-1	TRBJ1-1	once	NA	CASSEVPLGLGNTEAFF	TGTGCCAGCAGTGAAGTACCCTTGGGACTCGGGAACACTGAAGCTTTCTTT
TRBV11-1	TRBJ2-5	few	TRBD2	CASSKGTMYQETQYF	TGTGCCAGCAGTAAGGGGACTATGTACCAAGAGACCCAGTACTTC
TRBV6-5	TRBJ1-4	few	TRBD1	CASKRGQGEKLFF	TGTGCCAGCAAAAGGGGGCAGGGTGAAAAACTGTTTTTT
TRBV5-1	TRBJ1-1	few	NA	CASSLNTGGTEAFF	TGCGCCAGCAGCTTAAATACCGGGGGCACTGAAGCTTTCTTT
TRBV5-6	TRBJ1-6	NA	TRBD1	CASSLRQGLFSPLHF	TGTGCCAGCAGCTTGAGACAGGGGCTGTTTTCACCCCTCCACTTT
TRBV6-4	TRBJ1-2	NA	NA	CASSRGIGSNYGYTF	TGTGCCAGCAGTCGGGGGATCGGCTCTAACTATGGCTACACCTTC
TRBV27	TRBJ2-7	NA	TRBD1	CASSLGTGVYEQYF	TGTGCCAGCAGTTTGGGGACAGGGGTCTACGAGCAGTACTTC
TRBV27	TRBJ1-2	NA	TRBD1	CASSLTSSQGAYSGYTF	TGTGCCAGCAGTTTAACCTCCTCTCAGGGGGCATACTCTGGCTACACCTTC
TRBV7-9	TRBJ2-7	NA	NA	CASTESGGPYEQYF	TGTGCCAGCACCGAGTCCGGGGGACCCTACGAGCAGTACTTC
TRBV20-1	TRBJ2-3	few	NA	CSASYTDTQYF	TGCAGTGCTTCGTACACAGATACGCAGTATTTT
TRBV7-2	TRBJ1-2	NA	TRBD1	CASSLAQAGTGSNYGYTF	TGTGCCAGCAGCTTAGCTCAGGCGGGGACAGGGTCCAACTATGGCTACACCTTC
TRBV6-5	TRBJ1-1	NA	NA	CASRRPGHFNTEAFF	TGTGCCAGCAGGCGACCGGGACACTTTAACACTGAAGCTTTCTTT
TRBV5-6	TRBJ1-6	few	NA	CASSLGAQPLHF	TGTGCCAGCAGCTTGGGGGCCCAACCCCTCCACTTT
TRBV7-2	TRBJ2-5	few	TRBD1	CASSTDRGWETQYF	TGTGCCAGCAGCACGGACAGGGGTTGGGAGACCCAGTACTTC
TRBV2	TRBJ2-1	NA	TRBD1	CASADRVYNEQFF	TGTGCCAGCGCTGACAGGGTTTACAATGAGCAGTTCTTC
TRBV4-2	TRBJ1-1	NA	NA	CASSQGGTMNTEAFF	TGTGCCAGCAGCCAAGGAGGTACCATGAACACTGAAGCTTTCTTT
TRBV29-1	TRBJ2-1	few	NA	CSGLWWGDNEQFF	TGCAGCGGCCTTTGGTGGGGAGACAATGAGCAGTTCTTC
TRBV9	TRBJ2-3	few	TRBD1	CASTGGSDTQYF	TGTGCCAGTACAGGGGGCTCAGATACGCAGTATTTT
TRBV18	TRBJ2-1	few	TRBD2	CASSPGAGGNEQFF	TGTGCCAGCTCACCAGGAGCGGGGGGCAATGAGCAGTTCTTC
TRBV7-9	TRBJ1-2	NA	NA	CASRVDSNYGYTF	TGTGCCAGCAGAGTGGACAGTAACTATGGCTACACCTTC
TRBV7-9	TRBJ1-1	NA	NA	CASSLPARKNTEAFF	TGTGCCAGCAGCTTACCGGCGAGGAAGAACACTGAAGCTTTCTTT
TRBV18	TRBJ2-3	NA	NA	CASSPLTETDTQYF	TGTGCCAGCTCACCACTGACAGAAACAGATACGCAGTATTTT
TRBV11-2	TRBJ2-7	few	NA	CASSSIQGRDEQYF	TGTGCCAGCAGCTCCATACAGGGAAGGGACGAGCAGTACTTC
TRBV4-2	TRBJ2-3	few	TRBD2	CASSQGGLASFLTSTDTQYF	TGTGCCAGCAGCCAAGGAGGACTAGCGTCCTTCCTCACTAGCACAGATACGCAGTATTTT
TRBV28	TRBJ2-7	NA	NA	CASTTTSYEQYF	TGTGCCAGCACAACGACTTCCTACGAGCAGTACTTC
TRBV6-5	TRBJ1-2	NA	TRBD1	CASSYSSQGGYGYTF	TGTGCCAGCAGTTACTCGTCACAGGGGGGGTATGGCTACACCTTC
TRBV28	TRBJ2-3	few	TRBD2	CASTGGAGADTQYF	TGTGCCAGCACCGGGGGGGCCGGGGCAGATACGCAGTATTTT
TRBV5-1	TRBJ2-4	NA	NA	CASSLAAADIQYF	TGCGCCAGCAGCTTAGCGGCGGCGGACATTCAGTACTTC
TRBV28	TRBJ2-5	few	TRBD1	CASSLTGAGSETQYF	TGTGCCAGCAGTTTGACAGGGGCGGGGAGTGAGACCCAGTACTTC
TRBV7-9	TRBJ2-1	few	TRBD1	CASRFIRQGSDNEQFF	TGTGCCAGCAGGTTTATAAGACAGGGGTCCGACAATGAGCAGTTCTTC
TRBV7-9	TRBJ2-6	NA	NA	CASSSQGPGANVLTF	TGTGCCAGCAGCTCACAGGGACCTGGGGCCAACGTCCTGACTTTC
TRBV5-4	TRBJ2-1	few	NA	CASSLDQRPDNEQFF	TGTGCCAGCAGCTTGGATCAGCGGCCTGACAATGAGCAGTTCTTC
TRBV6-6	TRBJ2-5	NA	NA	CASSFPGEETQYF	TGTGCCAGCAGCTTCCCCGGGGAAGAGACCCAGTACTTC
TRBV2	TRBJ1-2	few	NA	CASSPQNSNYGYTF	TGTGCCAGCAGTCCGCAGAATTCCAACTATGGCTACACCTTC
TRBV2	TRBJ2-7	NA	NA	CASRTSYEQYF	TGTGCCAGCCGTACTTCCTACGAGCAGTACTTC